This T cell receptor (beta chain) derives from a study of patients and donors after allogeneic stem cell transplantation. This clonotype was detected a few times. CDR1 is SQVTM and CDR2 is ANQGSEA in the germline V gene. V shed 2 bases and J shed 8 bases, with 9 bases lying between them. The CDR3 is made up of 11 amino acids. TCRdb re-called the RT-PCR reads with MiXCR, one entry per CDR3 protein. The sample includes about 960,000 distinct CDR3 sequences, roughly 18% of them seen just once. The clonotype was recovered from a human donor who was either an allogeneic HSCT recipient or a stem cell or donor lymphocyte infusion donor (not recorded which). It is not recorded whose cells these are; they may come from a transplant donor. The source material was blood, either unsorted or a sorted T cell fraction (not recorded which). The gene calls are TRBV29-1 and TRBJ1-2; no firm D call. The CDR3 DNA reads TGCAGCGTTGAATCGGTGATCGGCTACACCTTC. This encodes CSVESVIGYTF.